This T cell receptor beta chain was recovered during a study of monozygotic twins with inflammatory bowel disease. Findings and limits, study-wide: Relative to healthy twins, IBD patients had fewer clonotypes in common with others, a gap that was especially apparent with disease activity.

The CDR3 loop spans 15 amino acids. Germline-derived CDR1 and CDR2 are LNHDA and SQIVND (reference sequence). TCRdb reprocessed the 5' RACE reads, with one entry per CDR3 protein and no DNA. The listing contains under 45,000 distinct CDR3 sequences. A note on this clonotype: Its antigen is still unknown.

This TCR was sampled from a human donor with ulcerative colitis or Crohn's disease, or a healthy co-twin of an affected twin (not recorded which). Sequencing used blood. The genes are TRBV19 and TRBJ2-7; the D gene TCRdb calls, TRBD1, cannot be checked with no DNA. CDR3 protein: CASSIRPQGFYQQYF.